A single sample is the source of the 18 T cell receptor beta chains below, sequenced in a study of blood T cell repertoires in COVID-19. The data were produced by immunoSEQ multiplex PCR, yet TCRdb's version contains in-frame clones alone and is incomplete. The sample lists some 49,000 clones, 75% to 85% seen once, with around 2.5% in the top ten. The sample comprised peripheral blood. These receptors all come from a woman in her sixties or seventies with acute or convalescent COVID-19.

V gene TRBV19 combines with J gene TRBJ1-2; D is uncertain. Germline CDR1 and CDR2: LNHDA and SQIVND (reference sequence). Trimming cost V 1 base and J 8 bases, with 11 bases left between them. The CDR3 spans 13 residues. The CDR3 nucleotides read TGTGCCAGTAGTATAGCCCATGAGTGGGGCTACACCTTC. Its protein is CASSIAHEWGYTF.

The CDR3 sequence: CASSQAGVNTEAFF. The CDR3 coding sequence is TGTGCCAGCAGCCAAGCGGGGGTGAACACTGAAGCTTTCTTT. The rearrangement uses TRBV14 and TRBJ1-1, with D possibly being TRBD1 (5 bases). Germline V gives CDR1 SGHDN, CDR2 FVKESK. This CDR3 is 14 amino acids long. V lost 1 base to trimming and J lost 0 bases, with 6 bases between them.

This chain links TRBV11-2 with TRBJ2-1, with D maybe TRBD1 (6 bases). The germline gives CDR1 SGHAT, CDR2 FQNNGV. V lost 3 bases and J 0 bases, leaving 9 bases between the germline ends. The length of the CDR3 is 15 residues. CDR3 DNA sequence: TGTGCCAGCAGCTTGAGGGGGAGCTCCTACAATGAGCAGTTCTTC. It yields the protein CASSLRGSSYNEQFF.

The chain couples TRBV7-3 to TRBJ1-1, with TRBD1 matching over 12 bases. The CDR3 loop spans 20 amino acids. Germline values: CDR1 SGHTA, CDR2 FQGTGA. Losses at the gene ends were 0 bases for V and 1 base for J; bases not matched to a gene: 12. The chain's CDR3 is CASSLTFAGTGGQPNTEAFF. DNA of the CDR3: TGTGCCAGCAGCTTAACCTTTGCCGGGACAGGGGGCCAGCCGAACACTGAAGCTTTCTTT.

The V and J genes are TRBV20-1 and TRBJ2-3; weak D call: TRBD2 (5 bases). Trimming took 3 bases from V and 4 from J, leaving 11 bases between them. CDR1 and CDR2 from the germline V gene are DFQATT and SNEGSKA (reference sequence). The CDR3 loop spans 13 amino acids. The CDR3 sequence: CSASINSADTQYF. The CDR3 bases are TGCAGTGCTAGTATTAATAGCGCAGATACGCAGTATTTT.

CDR3 residues: CASWTGTGSGEQYF. CDR3 DNA sequence: TGTGCCAGCTGGACCGGGACAGGGTCGGGCGAGCAGTACTTC. J is TRBJ2-7 and V is TRBV27, with TRBD1 identical over 9 bases. The CDR3 spans 14 residues. After removal of 8 bases from V and 6 bases from J, the junction contained 11 bases not matched to a gene. The V gene's germline CDR1 is MNHEY and CDR2 SMNVEV (reference sequence).

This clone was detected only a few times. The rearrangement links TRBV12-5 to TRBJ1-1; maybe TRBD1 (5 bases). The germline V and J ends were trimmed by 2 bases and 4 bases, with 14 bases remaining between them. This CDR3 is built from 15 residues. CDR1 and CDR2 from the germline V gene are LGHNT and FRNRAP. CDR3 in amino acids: CASGLPSGLGTEAFF. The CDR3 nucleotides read TGTGCTAGTGGTTTGCCCTCAGGGTTGGGCACTGAAGCTTTCTTT. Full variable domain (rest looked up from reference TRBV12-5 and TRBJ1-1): DARVTQTPRHKVTEMGQEVTMRCQPILGHNTVFWYRQTMMQGLELLAYFRNRAPLDDSGMPKDRFSAEMPDATLATLKIQPSEPRDSAVYFCASGLPSGLGTEAFFGQGTRLTVV.

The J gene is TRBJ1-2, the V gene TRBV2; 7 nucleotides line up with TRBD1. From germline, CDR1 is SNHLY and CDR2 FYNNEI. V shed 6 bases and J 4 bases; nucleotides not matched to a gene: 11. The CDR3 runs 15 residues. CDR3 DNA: TGTGCCAGCAGCGCGGTAGGGGGCGAAGGCTATGGCTACACCTTC. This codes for CASSAVGGEGYGYTF.

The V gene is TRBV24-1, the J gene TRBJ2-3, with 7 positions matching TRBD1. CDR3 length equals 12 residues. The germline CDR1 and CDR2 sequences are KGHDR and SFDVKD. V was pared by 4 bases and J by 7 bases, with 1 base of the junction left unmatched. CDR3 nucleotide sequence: TGTGCCACCAGTGAACAGGGGTATACGCAGTATTTT. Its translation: CATSEQGYTQYF.

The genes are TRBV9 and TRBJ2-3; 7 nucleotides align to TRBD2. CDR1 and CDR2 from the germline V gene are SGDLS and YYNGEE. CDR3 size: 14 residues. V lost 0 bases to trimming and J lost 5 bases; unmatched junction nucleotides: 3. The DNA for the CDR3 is TGTGCCAGCAGCGTAGCTGGGGGGGGAGATACGCAGTATTTT. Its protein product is CASSVAGGGDTQYF. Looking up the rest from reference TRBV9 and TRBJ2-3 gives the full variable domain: DSGVTQTPKHLITATGQRVTLRCSPRSGDLSVYWYQQSLDQGLQFLIQYYNGEERAKGNILERFSAQQFPDLHSELNLSSLELGDSALYFCASSVAGGGDTQYFGPGTRLTVL.

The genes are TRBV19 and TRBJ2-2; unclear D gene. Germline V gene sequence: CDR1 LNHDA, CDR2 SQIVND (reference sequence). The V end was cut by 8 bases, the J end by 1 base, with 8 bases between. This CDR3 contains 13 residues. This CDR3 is CASRRQNTGELFF. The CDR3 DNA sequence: TGTGCCAGTCGCCGACAGAACACCGGGGAGCTGTTTTTT. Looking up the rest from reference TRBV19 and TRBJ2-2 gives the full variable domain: DGGITQSPKYLFRKEGQNVTLSCEQNLNHDAMYWYRQDPGQGLRLIYYSQIVNDFQKGDIAEGYSVSREKKESFPLTVTSAQKNPTAFYLCASRRQNTGELFFGEGSRLTVL.

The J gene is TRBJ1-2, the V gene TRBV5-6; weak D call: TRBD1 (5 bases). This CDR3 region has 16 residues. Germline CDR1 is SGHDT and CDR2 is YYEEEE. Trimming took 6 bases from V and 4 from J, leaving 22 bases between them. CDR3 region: CASIKRTSGRAYGYTF. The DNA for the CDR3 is TGTGCCAGCATCAAACGAACGTCGGGCAGGGCCTATGGCTACACCTTC.

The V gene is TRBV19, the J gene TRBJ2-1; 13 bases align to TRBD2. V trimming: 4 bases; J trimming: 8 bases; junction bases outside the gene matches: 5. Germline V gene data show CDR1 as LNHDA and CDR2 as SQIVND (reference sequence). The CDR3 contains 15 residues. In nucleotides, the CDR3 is TGTGCCAGTAGTAGGGGACTAGCGGGATCTGATGAGCAGTTCTTC. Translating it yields CASSRGLAGSDEQFF. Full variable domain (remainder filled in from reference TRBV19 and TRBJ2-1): DGGITQSPKYLFRKEGQNVTLSCEQNLNHDAMYWYRQDPGQGLRLIYYSQIVNDFQKGDIAEGYSVSREKKESFPLTVTSAQKNPTAFYLCASSRGLAGSDEQFFGPGTRLTVL.

The CDR3 region is CASSVRQLDGYTF. The CDR3 nucleotides are TGTGCCAGCAGCGTCAGGCAGCTCGATGGCTACACCTTC. This chain links TRBV5-6 with TRBJ1-2, with no clear D. V lost 4 bases and J lost 6, with 13 bases in between. The CDR3 loop spans 13 amino acids. Germline V gene sequence: CDR1 SGHDT, CDR2 YYEEEE.

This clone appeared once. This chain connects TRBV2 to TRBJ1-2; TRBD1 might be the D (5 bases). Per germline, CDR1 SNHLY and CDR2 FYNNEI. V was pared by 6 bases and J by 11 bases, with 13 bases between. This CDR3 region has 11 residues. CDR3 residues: CASRADGGYTF. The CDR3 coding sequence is TGTGCCAGCAGGGCCGACGGGGGTTACACCTTC.

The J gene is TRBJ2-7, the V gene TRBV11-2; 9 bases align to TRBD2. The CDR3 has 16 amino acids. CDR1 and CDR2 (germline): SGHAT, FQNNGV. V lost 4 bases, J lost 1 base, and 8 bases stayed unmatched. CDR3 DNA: TGTGCCAGCAGCTCAGACGTAGCGGGAGCGTCCTACGAGCAGTACTTC. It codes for CASSSDVAGASYEQYF.

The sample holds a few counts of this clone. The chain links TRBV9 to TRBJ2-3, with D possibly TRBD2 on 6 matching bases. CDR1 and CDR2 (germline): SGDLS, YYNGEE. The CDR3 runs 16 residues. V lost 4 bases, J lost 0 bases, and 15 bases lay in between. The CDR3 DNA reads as TGTGCCAGCAGCCGGGACTCGATGCGAAGCACAGATACGCAGTATTTT. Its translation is CASSRDSMRSTDTQYF.

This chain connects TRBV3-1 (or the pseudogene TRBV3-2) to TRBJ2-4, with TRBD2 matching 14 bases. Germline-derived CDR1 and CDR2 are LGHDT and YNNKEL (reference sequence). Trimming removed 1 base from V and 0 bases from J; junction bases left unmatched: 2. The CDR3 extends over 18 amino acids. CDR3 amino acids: CASSQGTSGGIAKNIQYF. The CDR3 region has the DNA TGTGCCAGCAGCCAAGGGACTAGCGGGGGGATAGCCAAAAACATTCAGTACTTC.